This TCR beta chain was observed in a study of blood T cell repertoires in COVID-19. Study-level background: COVID-19 samples, acute and convalescent, were from the United States, Italy and Spain. Sample material is recorded as cDNA or gDNA derived from T cells, B-cell-depleted T cells, or PBMCs.

Assay: immunoSEQ multiplex PCR; the TCRdb copy retains only in-frame clones and omits some. The sample consists of roughly 100,000 clones, 85% to 90% of them appearing once. CDR1 is LNHDA, CDR2 SQIVND, per germline (reference sequence). CDR3 length: 15 residues. Trimming took 4 bases from V and 3 from J; bases not matched to a gene: 6. V usage is TRBV19 and J usage is TRBJ2-1; 7 positions agree with TRBD2. Sequencing was performed on peripheral blood. The clonotype was recovered from a man aged 45 to 65 with acute or convalescent COVID-19. The CDR3: CASSSASGNYNEQFF. The CDR3 nucleotides are TGTGCCAGTAGTAGTGCTAGCGGAAACTACAATGAGCAGTTCTTC. Using reference TRBV19 and TRBJ2-1 for the parts outside the CDR3, the full variable domain is DGGITQSPKYLFRKEGQNVTLSCEQNLNHDAMYWYRQDPGQGLRLIYYSQIVNDFQKGDIAEGYSVSREKKESFPLTVTSAQKNPTAFYLCASSSASGNYNEQFFGPGTRLTVL.